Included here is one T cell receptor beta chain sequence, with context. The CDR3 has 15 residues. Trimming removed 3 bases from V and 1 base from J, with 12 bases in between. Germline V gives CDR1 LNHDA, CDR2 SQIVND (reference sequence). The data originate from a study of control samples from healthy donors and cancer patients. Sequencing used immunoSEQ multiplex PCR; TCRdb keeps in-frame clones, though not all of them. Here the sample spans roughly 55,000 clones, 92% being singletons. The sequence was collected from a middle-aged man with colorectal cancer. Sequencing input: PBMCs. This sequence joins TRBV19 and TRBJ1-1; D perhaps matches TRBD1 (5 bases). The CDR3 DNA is TGTGCCAGTAGTATTCCGGGGGTGGGGAACACTGAAGCTTTCTTT. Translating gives CASSIPGVGNTEAFF. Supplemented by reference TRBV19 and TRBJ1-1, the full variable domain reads DGGITQSPKYLFRKEGQNVTLSCEQNLNHDAMYWYRQDPGQGLRLIYYSQIVNDFQKGDIAEGYSVSREKKESFPLTVTSAQKNPTAFYLCASSIPGVGNTEAFFGQGTRLTVV.